What follows are 8 T cell receptor beta chains derived from one specimen sequenced in a study of cytomegalovirus exposure and HLA in healthy donors. With 60 Vbeta and 13 Jbeta primers, the PCR was carried out. Sequencing was performed with immunoSEQ multiplex PCR; in TCRdb, only in-frame clones are kept and a portion is missing. There are over 65,000 clones in the sample, with about 4.6% held by the top ten. Sequencing was done on a sample of PBMCs. The receptors stem from a man between 25 and 39 years old in good health and CMV-seronegative.

V gene TRBV11-2 combines with J gene TRBJ2-5, with D possibly matching TRBD2 (6 bases). The V and J ends lost 1 base and 5 bases respectively, with 20 bases between them. Germline CDR1 and CDR2: SGHAT and FQNNGV. The CDR3 totals 17 residues. The CDR3: CASSLGAVGGMGETQYF. Written as DNA, the CDR3 is TGTGCCAGCAGCTTAGGGGCCGTGGGCGGGATGGGCGAGACCCAGTACTTC.

The rearrangement uses TRBV5-1 and TRBJ2-3; possible D gene TRBD2, 6 bases. Germline V gene sequence: CDR1 SGHRS, CDR2 YFSETQ. This CDR3 has 16 residues. V was cut by 2 bases and J by 0 bases, with 13 bases left in between. CDR3 amino acids: CASSFAGTGSTDTQYF. CDR3 nucleotides: TGCGCCAGCAGCTTCGCCGGGACTGGAAGCACAGATACGCAGTATTTT. The full variable domain, in which reference TRBV5-1 and TRBJ2-3 provide the parts outside the CDR3, is KAGVTQTPRYLIKTRGQQVTLSCSPISGHRSVSWYQQTPGQGLQFLFEYFSETQRNKGNFPGRFSGRQFSNSRSEMNVSTLELGDSALYLCASSFAGTGSTDTQYFGPGTRLTVL.

V usage is TRBV4-2 and J usage is TRBJ2-7; tentative D call: TRBD2 (5 bases). This CDR3 has 13 residues. V was clipped by 0 bases and J by 4 bases, with 7 bases between them. Germline V CDR1 and CDR2: LGHNA, YNFKEQ. The DNA of the CDR3 is TGTGCCAGCAGCCAAGAGGGCGGGTACGAGCAGTACTTC. Its translation is CASSQEGGYEQYF.

The chain employs TRBV19 and TRBJ2-4; a weak D match, TRBD1 (6 bases). V dropped 5 bases and J dropped 0 bases, with 8 bases sitting between them. This CDR3 has 14 residues. Germline V gene lookup returns CDR1 LNHDA and CDR2 SQIVND (reference sequence). Written as DNA, the CDR3 is TGTGCCAGTAGTGGGGGCCCAGCCAAAAACATTCAGTACTTC. The encoded protein is CASSGGPAKNIQYF. The full variable domain, with the rest looked up from reference TRBV19 and TRBJ2-4, is DGGITQSPKYLFRKEGQNVTLSCEQNLNHDAMYWYRQDPGQGLRLIYYSQIVNDFQKGDIAEGYSVSREKKESFPLTVTSAQKNPTAFYLCASSGGPAKNIQYFGAGTRLSVL.

This sequence joins TRBV7-2 and TRBJ1-6; D unresolved. This CDR3 is 12 amino acids long. V was trimmed by 1 base and J by 16 bases, leaving 11 bases between them. CDR1 and CDR2 from the germline V gene are SGHTA and FQGNSA. Here the CDR3 DNA reads TGTGCCAGCAGCTTAGAGAGGGCCCGGCTCCACTTT. Encoded protein: CASSLERARLHF.

The gene calls are TRBV4-1 and TRBJ2-1, with a tentative D call TRBD2 (5 bases). The CDR3 length is 15 residues. Trimming pared 6 bases from V and 9 bases from J, leaving 21 bases between. The germline V gene has CDR1 MGHRA and CDR2 YSYEKL. The CDR3 protein is CASRRWAGVGSEQFF. CDR3 nucleotide sequence: TGCGCCAGCAGACGGTGGGCGGGCGTGGGAAGTGAGCAGTTCTTC.

The V and J genes are TRBV5-1 and TRBJ1-1; TRBD1 matches at 7 bases. This CDR3 is 14 amino acids long. Trimming removed 6 bases from V and 4 bases from J; junction bases left unmatched: 9. Germline values: CDR1 SGHRS, CDR2 YFSETQ. This CDR3 is CASTTRGPRTEAFF. CDR3 sequence (DNA): TGCGCCAGCACGACGAGGGGGCCCCGCACTGAAGCTTTCTTT. The full variable domain, completed using reference TRBV5-1 and TRBJ1-1, is KAGVTQTPRYLIKTRGQQVTLSCSPISGHRSVSWYQQTPGQGLQFLFEYFSETQRNKGNFPGRFSGRQFSNSRSEMNVSTLELGDSALYLCASTTRGPRTEAFFGQGTRLTVV.

V and J are TRBV29-1 and TRBJ2-1; possible D gene TRBD2, 6 bases. Germline assignment: CDR1 SQVTM and CDR2 ANQGSEA. The ends were cut back, 3 bases at V and 3 bases at J, with 15 bases in the middle. This CDR3 is built from 15 residues. Here the CDR3 reads CSVDRRGGGYNEQFF. Here the CDR3 DNA reads TGCAGCGTTGATCGGCGGGGCGGCGGCTACAATGAGCAGTTCTTC.